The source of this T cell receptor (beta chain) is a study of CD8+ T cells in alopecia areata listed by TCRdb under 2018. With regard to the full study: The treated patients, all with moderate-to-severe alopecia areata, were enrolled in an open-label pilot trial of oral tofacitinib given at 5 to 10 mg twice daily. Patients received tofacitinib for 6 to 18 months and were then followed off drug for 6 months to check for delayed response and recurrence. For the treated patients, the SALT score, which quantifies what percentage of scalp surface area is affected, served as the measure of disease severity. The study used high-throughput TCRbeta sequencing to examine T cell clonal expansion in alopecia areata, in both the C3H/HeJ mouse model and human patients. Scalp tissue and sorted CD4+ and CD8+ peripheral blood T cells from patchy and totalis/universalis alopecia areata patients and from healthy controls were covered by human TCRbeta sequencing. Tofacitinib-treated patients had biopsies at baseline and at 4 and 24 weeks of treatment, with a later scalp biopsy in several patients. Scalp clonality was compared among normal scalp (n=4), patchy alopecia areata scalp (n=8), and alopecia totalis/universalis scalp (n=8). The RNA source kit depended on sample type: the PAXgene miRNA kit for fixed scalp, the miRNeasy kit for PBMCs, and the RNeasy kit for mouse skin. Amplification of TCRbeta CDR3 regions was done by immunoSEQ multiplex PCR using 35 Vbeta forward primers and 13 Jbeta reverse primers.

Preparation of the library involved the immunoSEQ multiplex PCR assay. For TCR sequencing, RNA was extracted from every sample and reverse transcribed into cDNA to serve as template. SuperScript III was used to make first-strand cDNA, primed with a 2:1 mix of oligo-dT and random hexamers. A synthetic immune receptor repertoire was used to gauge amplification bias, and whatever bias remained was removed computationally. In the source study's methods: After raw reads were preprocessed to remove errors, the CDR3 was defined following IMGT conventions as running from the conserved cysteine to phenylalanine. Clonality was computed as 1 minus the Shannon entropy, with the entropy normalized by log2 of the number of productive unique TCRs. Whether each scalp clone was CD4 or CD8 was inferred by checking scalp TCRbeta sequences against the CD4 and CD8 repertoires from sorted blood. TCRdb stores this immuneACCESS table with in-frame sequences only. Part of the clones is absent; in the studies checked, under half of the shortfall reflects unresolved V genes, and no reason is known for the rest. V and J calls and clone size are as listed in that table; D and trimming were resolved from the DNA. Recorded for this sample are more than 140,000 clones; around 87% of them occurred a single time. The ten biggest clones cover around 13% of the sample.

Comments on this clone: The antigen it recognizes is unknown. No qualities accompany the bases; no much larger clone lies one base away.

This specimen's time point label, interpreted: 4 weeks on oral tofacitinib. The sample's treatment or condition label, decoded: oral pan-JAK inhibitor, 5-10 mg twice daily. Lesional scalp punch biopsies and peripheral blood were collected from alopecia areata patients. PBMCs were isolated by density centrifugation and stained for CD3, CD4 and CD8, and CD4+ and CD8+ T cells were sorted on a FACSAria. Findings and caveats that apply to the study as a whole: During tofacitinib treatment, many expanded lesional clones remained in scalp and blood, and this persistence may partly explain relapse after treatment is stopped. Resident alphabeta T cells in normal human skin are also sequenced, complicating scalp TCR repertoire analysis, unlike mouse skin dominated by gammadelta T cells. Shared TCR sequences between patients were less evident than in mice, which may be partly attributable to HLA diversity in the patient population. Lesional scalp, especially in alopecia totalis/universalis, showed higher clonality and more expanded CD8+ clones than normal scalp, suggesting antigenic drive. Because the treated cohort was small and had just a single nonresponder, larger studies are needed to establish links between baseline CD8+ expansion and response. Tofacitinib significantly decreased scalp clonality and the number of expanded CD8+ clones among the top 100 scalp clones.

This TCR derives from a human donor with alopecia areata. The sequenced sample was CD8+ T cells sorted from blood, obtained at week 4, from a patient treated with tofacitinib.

In nucleotide form, the sequence is TGTGCCAGCAGTTCAGGGGGAGGCTCCTACGAGCAGTACTTC. This encodes CASSSGGGSYEQYF. Recombination connected TRBV27 to TRBJ2-7, and the D gene may be TRBD1, 7 bases matching. From cysteine to phenylalanine, the CDR3 is 14 amino acids long. Kept here is only the CDR3 DNA, which spans 42 bases and is read in frame from base 1. CDR1 and CDR2, per the germline V gene (reference sequence), are MNHEY and SMNVEV. The V end loses 4 bases and the J end loses 0 bases, and a stretch of 10 bases separates them.